This T cell receptor (beta chain) was captured by sequencing in a study of T cell responses to AZD1222 COVID-19 vaccine. Per germline, CDR1 SGHDT and CDR2 YYEEEE. CDR3 length equals 15 residues. With respect to this clone: An end of the junction does not agree with germline; a read error may underlie this.

Sequencing was performed with immunoSEQ multiplex PCR; in TCRdb, only in-frame clones are kept and a portion is missing. The sample lists 120,000 or so clones, around 85% occurring once. The chain employs TRBV5-6 and TRBJ2-7, with 13 bases lining up with TRBD2. This TCR was sampled from an adult in good health. Here the sequenced sample was peripheral blood, taken on day 0 of AZD1222 vaccination. CDR3 in amino acids: CASSFEGLAGLSTDF. For the CDR3, the DNA is TGTGCCAGCAGCTTCGAGGGACTAGCGGGGCTCTCGACGGACTTC.